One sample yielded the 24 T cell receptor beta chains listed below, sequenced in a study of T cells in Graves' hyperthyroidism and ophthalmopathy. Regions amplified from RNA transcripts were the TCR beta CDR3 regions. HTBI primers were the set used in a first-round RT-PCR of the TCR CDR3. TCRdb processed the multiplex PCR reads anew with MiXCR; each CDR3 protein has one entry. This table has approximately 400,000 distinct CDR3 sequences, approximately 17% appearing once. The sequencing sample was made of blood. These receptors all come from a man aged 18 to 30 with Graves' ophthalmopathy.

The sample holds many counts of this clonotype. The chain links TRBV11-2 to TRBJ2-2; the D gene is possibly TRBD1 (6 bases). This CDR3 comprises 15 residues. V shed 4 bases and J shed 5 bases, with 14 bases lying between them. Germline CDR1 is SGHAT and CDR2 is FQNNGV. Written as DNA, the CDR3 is TGTGCCAGCAGCTCAGGGACAATACGGACCGGGGAGCTGTTTTTT. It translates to CASSSGTIRTGELFF. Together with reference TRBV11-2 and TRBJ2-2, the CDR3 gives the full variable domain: EAGVAQSPRYKIIEKRQSVAFWCNPISGHATLYWYQQILGQGPKLLIQFQNNGVVDDSQLPKDRFSAERLKGVDSTLKIQPAKLEDSAVYLCASSSGTIRTGELFFGEGSRLTVL.

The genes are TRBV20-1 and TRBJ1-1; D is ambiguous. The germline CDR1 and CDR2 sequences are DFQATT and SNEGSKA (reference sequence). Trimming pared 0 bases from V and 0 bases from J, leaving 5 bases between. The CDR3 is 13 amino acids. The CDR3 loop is CSARDGLNTEAFF. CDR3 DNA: TGCAGTGCTAGAGATGGGCTGAACACTGAAGCTTTCTTT.

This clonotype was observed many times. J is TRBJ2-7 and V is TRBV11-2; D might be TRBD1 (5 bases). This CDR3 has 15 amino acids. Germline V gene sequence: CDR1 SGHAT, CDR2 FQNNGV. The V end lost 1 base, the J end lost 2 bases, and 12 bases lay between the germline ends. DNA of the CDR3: TGTGCCAGCAGCTTAGCCCTGACAGTCCCCTACGAGCAGTACTTC. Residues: CASSLALTVPYEQYF.

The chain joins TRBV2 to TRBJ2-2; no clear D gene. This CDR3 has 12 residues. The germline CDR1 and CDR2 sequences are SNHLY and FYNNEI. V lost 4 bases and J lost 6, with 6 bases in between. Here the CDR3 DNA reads TGTGCCAGCAGTGGGCAAGCCGGGGAGCTGTTTTTT. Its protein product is CASSGQAGELFF. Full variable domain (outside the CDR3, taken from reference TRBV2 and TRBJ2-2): EPEVTQTPSHQVTQMGQEVILRCVPISNHLYFYWYRQILGQKVEFLVSFYNNEISEKSEIFDDQFSVERPDGSNFTLKIRSTKLEDSAMYFCASSGQAGELFFGEGSRLTVL.

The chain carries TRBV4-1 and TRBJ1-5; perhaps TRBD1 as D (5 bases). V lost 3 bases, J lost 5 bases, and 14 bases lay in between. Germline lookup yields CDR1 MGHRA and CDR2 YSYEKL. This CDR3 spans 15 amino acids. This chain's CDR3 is CASSHPGGRYQPQHF. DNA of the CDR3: TGCGCCAGCAGCCATCCTGGGGGGAGGTATCAGCCCCAGCATTTT.

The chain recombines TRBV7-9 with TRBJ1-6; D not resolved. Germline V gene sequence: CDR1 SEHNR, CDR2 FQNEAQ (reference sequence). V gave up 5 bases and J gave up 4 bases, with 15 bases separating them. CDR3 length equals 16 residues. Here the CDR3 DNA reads TGTGCCAGCAGCCTCAACCCGGGCTCGTATAATTCACCCCTCCACTTT. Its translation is CASSLNPGSYNSPLHF.

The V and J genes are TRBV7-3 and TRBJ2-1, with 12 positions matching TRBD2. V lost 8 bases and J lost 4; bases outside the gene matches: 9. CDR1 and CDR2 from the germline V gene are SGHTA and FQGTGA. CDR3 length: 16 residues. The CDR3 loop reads CASSPNGLAGYNEQFF. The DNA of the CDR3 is TGTGCCAGCTCACCCAACGGACTAGCGGGGTACAATGAGCAGTTCTTC.

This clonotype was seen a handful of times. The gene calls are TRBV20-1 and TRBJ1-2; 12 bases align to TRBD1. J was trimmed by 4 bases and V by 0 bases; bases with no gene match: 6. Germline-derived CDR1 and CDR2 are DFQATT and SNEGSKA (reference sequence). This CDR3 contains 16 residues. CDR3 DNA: TGCAGTGCTAGAGATCCGGGACAGGGGGCAGTCTATGGCTACACCTTC. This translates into CSARDPGQGAVYGYTF.

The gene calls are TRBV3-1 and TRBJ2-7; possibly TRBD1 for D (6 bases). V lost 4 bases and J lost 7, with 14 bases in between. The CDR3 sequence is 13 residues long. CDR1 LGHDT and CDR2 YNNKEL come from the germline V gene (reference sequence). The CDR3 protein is CASSLGAGPEQYF. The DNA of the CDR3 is TGTGCCAGCAGCCTGGGGGCGGGTCCGGAGCAGTACTTC.

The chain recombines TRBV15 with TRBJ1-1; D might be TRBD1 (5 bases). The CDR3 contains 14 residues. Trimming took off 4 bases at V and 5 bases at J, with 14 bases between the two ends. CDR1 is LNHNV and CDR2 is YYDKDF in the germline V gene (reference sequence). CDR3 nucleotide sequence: TGTGCCACCAGCACTGGGGGGTCGGGGACTGAAGCTTTCTTT. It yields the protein CATSTGGSGTEAFF. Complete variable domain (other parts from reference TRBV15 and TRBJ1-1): DAMVIQNPRYQVTQFGKPVTLSCSQTLNHNVMYWYQQKSSQAPKLLFHYYDKDFNNEADTPDNFQSRRPNTSFCFLDIRSPGLGDTAMYLCATSTGGSGTEAFFGQGTRLTVV.

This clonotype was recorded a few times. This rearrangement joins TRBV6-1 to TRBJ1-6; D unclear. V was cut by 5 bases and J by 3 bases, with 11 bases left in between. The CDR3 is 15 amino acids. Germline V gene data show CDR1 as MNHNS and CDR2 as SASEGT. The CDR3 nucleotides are TGTGCCAGCAGTTCCCAGTTTATCTATAATTCACCCCTCCACTTT. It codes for CASSSQFIYNSPLHF.

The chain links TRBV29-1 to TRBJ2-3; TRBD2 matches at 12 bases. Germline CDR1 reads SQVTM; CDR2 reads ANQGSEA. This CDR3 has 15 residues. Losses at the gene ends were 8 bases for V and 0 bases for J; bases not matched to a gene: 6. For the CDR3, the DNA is TGCAGCCAATCTAGCGGGGGGGGAAGCACAGATACGCAGTATTTT. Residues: CSQSSGGGSTDTQYF.

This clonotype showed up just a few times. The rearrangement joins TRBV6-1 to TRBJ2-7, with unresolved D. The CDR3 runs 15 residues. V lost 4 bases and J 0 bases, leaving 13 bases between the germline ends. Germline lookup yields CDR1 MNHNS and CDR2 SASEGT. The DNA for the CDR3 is TGTGCCAGCAGTGCTGCAGGTCACAGCTCCTACGAGCAGTACTTC. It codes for CASSAAGHSSYEQYF.

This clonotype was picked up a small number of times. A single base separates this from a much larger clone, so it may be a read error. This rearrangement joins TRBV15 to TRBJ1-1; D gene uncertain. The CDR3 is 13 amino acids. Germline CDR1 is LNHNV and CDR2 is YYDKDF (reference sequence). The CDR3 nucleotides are TGTGCCACCAGCAGTCTTCATTGGCCTGAAGCTTCCTTT. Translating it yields CATSSLHWPEASF.

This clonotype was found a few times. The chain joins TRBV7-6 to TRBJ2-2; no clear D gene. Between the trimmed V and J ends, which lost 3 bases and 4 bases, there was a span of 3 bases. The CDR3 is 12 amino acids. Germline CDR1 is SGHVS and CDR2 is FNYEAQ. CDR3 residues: CASSFLTGELFF. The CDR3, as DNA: TGTGCCAGCAGCTTCCTCACCGGGGAGCTGTTTTTT.

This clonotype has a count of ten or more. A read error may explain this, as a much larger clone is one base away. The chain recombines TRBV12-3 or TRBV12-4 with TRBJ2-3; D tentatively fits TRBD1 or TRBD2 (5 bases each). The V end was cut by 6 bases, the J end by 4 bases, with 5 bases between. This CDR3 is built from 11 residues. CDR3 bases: TGTGCCAGCAGGGGACCAGATACGCAGTATTTT. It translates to CASRGPDTQYF.

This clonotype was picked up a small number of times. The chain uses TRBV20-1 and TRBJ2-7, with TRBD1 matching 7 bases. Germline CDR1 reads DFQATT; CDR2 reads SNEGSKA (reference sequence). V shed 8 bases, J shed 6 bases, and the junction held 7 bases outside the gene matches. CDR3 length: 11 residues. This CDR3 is CSTHRGGEQYF. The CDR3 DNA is TGCAGTACCCACAGGGGTGGCGAGCAGTACTTC.

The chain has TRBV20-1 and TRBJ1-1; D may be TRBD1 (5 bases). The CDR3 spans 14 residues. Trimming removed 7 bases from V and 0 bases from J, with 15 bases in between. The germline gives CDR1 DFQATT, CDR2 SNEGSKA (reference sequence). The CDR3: CSGKRGPMNTEAFF. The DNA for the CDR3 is TGCAGTGGTAAGAGGGGCCCGATGAACACTGAAGCTTTCTTT.

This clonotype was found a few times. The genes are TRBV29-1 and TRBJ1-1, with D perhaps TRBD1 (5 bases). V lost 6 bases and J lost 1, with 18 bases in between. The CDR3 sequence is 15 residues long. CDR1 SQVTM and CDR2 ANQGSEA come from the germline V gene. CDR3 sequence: CSVLGKGGENTEAFF. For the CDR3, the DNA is TGCAGCGTGCTTGGGAAGGGAGGGGAGAACACTGAAGCTTTCTTT.

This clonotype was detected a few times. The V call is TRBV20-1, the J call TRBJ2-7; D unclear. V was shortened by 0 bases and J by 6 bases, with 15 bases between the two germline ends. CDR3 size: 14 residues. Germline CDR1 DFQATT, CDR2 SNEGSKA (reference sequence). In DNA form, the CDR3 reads TGCAGTGCTAGAGATGGGCAGAGGATGGGCGAGCAGTACTTC. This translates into CSARDGQRMGEQYF.

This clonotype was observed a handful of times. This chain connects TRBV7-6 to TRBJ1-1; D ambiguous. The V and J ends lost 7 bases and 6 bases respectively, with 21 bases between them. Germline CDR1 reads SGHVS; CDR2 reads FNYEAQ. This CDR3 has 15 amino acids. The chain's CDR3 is CASKEAHYPDAEAFF. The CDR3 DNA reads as TGTGCCAGCAAAGAGGCCCATTACCCTGACGCTGAAGCTTTCTTT.

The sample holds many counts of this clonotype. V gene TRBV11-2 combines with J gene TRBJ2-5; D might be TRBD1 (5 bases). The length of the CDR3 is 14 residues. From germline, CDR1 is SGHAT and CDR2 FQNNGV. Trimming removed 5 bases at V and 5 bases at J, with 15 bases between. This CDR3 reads CASSRTGIEETQYF. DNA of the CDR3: TGTGCCAGCAGCAGAACAGGAATAGAGGAGACCCAGTACTTC.

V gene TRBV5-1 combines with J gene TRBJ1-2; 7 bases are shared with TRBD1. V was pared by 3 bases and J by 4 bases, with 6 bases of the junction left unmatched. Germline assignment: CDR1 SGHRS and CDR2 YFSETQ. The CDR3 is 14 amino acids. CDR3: CASSSPGQPYGYTF. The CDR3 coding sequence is TGCGCCAGCAGCTCTCCGGGACAGCCCTATGGCTACACCTTC.

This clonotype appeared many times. Here the CDR3 reads CSATGTLNTGELFF. The CDR3 region has the DNA TGCAGTGCCACCGGGACGCTGAACACCGGGGAGCTGTTTTTT. The chain combines TRBV20-1 with TRBJ2-2, with D possibly called TRBD1 or TRBD2 (5 bases each). Looked up from germline, CDR1 is DFQATT and CDR2 is SNEGSKA (reference sequence). Trimming left V 6 bases short and J 1 base short, with 12 bases between. This CDR3 spans 14 amino acids.